A selection of T cell receptor beta chains follows, all from one sample in a study of cytomegalovirus exposure and HLA in healthy donors. Clones were sequenced by immunoSEQ multiplex PCR, and TCRdb holds only the in-frame ones, with some missing. Of about 130,000 clones in the sample, roughly 75% were seen once. The sequenced sample consisted of PBMCs. Receptors were obtained from a man aged 25-45 years in good health and CMV-seropositive. Each CDR3 is given with its conserved first and last residue. Part of the rows lack a size; the others show once, few, many or a class for expanded clones.

TRBV28 | . | CACQRSSSNQPQHF
TRBV6-5 | . | CASSRGQGSVDGYTF
TRBV10-3 | . | CAIGAGNEQFF
TRBV18 | . | CASSPRGGTYEQYF
TRBV7-2 | . | CATGGTKSETQYF
TRBV4-3 | . | CASSQARLANYGYTF
TRBV5-1 | . | CASSTWGSSDEKLFF
TRBV4-1 | . | CASSPGLAATGELFF
TRBV19 | . | CASSFSRGIGNQPQHF
TRBV5-4 | few | CASSVGTDTQYF